A single sample gave rise to the 26 T cell receptor beta chains below, sequenced in a study of cytomegalovirus exposure and HLA in healthy donors. This PCR relied on a set of 60 Vbeta primers and 13 Jbeta primers. TCRdb keeps only in-frame clones here, not all; method: immunoSEQ multiplex PCR. The repertoire holds roughly 150,000 clones, with 70% as singletons. Input material: PBMCs. These receptors were obtained from a man aged 18 to 30 in good health and CMV-seropositive.

The chain has TRBV7-9 and TRBJ2-3; D remains ambiguous. The CDR3 consists of 14 residues. The germline V gene encodes CDR1 SEHNR and CDR2 FQNEAQ (reference sequence). The V and J ends lost 2 bases and 6 bases respectively, with 12 bases between them. The CDR3 DNA reads as TGTGCCAGCAGCTTAAACCCGTTAGCTGATACGCAGTATTTT. It specifies CASSLNPLADTQYF.

The V call is TRBV30, the J call TRBJ1-1; TRBD1 might be the D (5 bases). Deletions cut 8 bases from V and 0 bases from J, with 13 bases between. CDR3 length: 13 residues. Germline lookup yields CDR1 GTSNPN and CDR2 SVGIG (reference sequence). The CDR3 DNA is TGTGCCCACCGTGGGGCGGTGAACACTGAAGCTTTCTTT. It codes for CAHRGAVNTEAFF.

The V and J genes are TRBV11-3 and TRBJ2-3; 8 positions match TRBD2. V lost 5 bases, J lost 3 bases, and 7 bases stayed unmatched. The CDR3 consists of 15 residues. Germline lookup yields CDR1 SGHNT and CDR2 YENEEA. The CDR3 nucleotides read TGTGCCAGCAGCCGAGCGGGAGTTCTGACAGATACGCAGTATTTT. Its protein is CASSRAGVLTDTQYF.

The chain links TRBV6-1 to TRBJ2-7; TRBD2 might be the D (5 bases). The V end lost 5 bases, the J end lost 2 bases, and 7 bases lay between the germline ends. Germline V lookup: CDR1 MNHNS, CDR2 SASEGT. CDR3 length: 12 amino acids. CDR3 nucleotides: TGTGCCAGCAGTAGCGGAGCCTACGAGCAGTACGTC. Protein sequence: CASSSGAYEQYV.

The rearrangement links TRBV10-3 to TRBJ2-2; D is ambiguous. V was shortened by 7 bases and J by 5 bases, with 8 bases between the two germline ends. The germline CDR1 and CDR2 sequences are ENHRY and SYGVKD. The CDR3 is 12 residues long. CDR3 residues: CAIKSGTGELFF. The CDR3 DNA is TGTGCCATCAAGTCCGGGACCGGGGAGCTGTTTTTT.

In this sample, this clone turned up a few times. The chain has TRBV2 and TRBJ2-3; 7 nucleotides line up with TRBD2. CDR1 is SNHLY and CDR2 is FYNNEI in the germline V gene. Losses at the gene ends were 7 bases for V and 3 bases for J; bases not matched to a gene: 13. The CDR3 length is 16 residues. CDR3 sequence (DNA): TGTGCCAGCACCCTGGGACTAACAACCTTAACAGATACGCAGTATTTT. Translation gives CASTLGLTTLTDTQYF.

The chain links TRBV10-2 to TRBJ1-4; D perhaps matches TRBD1 (6 bases). Trimming took off 9 bases at V and 7 bases at J, with 15 bases between the two ends. There are 13 residues in the CDR3. CDR1 is WSHSY, CDR2 SAAADI, per germline. The CDR3 spells CASLDSLGEKLFF. Here the CDR3 DNA reads TGCGCCAGTTTGGACAGCTTAGGTGAAAAACTGTTTTTT.

The gene calls are TRBV7-2 and TRBJ2-3, with D possibly matching TRBD2 (5 bases). The CDR3 runs 15 residues. The germline gives CDR1 SGHTA, CDR2 FQGNSA. Trimming stripped 5 bases from V and 2 bases from J, with 14 bases between. The CDR3 spells CASSPRTHFTDTQYF. The CDR3 nucleotides read TGTGCCAGCAGCCCCCGGACTCACTTCACAGATACGCAGTATTTT.

The sample holds many counts of this clone. The CDR3 loop is CASSEDWGRSYEKLFF. In DNA form, the CDR3 reads TGTGCCAGCAGTGAAGATTGGGGGCGAAGTTATGAAAAACTGTTTTTT. The chain links TRBV6-1 to TRBJ1-4, with a weak D call TRBD1 (6 bases). From germline, CDR1 is MNHNS and CDR2 SASEGT. V was shortened by 1 base and J by 6 bases, with 15 bases between the two germline ends. This CDR3 contains 16 residues.

V and J are TRBV4-1 and TRBJ1-5; D gene ambiguous. The germline V and J ends were trimmed by 0 bases and 7 bases, with 13 bases remaining between them. Germline assignment: CDR1 MGHRA and CDR2 YSYEKL. The CDR3 is 15 residues long. In nucleotides, the CDR3 is TGCGCCAGCAGCCAAGATTGGGAGGTCCGGCAGCCCCAGCATTTT. It is translated as CASSQDWEVRQPQHF.

This chain uses TRBV11-2 with TRBJ1-2; TRBD1 matches 8 bases. After removal of 0 bases from V and 0 bases from J, the junction contained 12 bases not matched to a gene. The V gene's germline CDR1 is SGHAT and CDR2 FQNNGV. This CDR3 is built from 19 residues. The CDR3, as DNA: TGTGCCAGCAGCTTAGATCGGGATGCAGGGGGCGACGCTAACTATGGCTACACCTTC. It encodes CASSLDRDAGGDANYGYTF.

This chain links TRBV6-1 with TRBJ2-1, with 8 bases lining up with TRBD2. The CDR3 contains 14 residues. The ends lost 6 bases at V and 5 bases at J; junction bases unmatched: 6. Germline loops: CDR1 MNHNS, CDR2 SASEGT. CDR3 residues: CASRPGGGNNEQFF. The CDR3 DNA follows: TGTGCCAGCAGGCCCGGGGGGGGGAACAATGAGCAGTTCTTC.

The chain couples TRBV11-2 to TRBJ1-3, with a weak D call TRBD1 (6 bases). CDR3 size: 15 residues. The germline V gene encodes CDR1 SGHAT and CDR2 FQNNGV. V gave up 2 bases and J gave up 1 base, with 9 bases separating them. The CDR3 protein is CASSLSGQSGNTIYF. CDR3 nucleotides: TGTGCCAGCAGCTTATCCGGACAGTCTGGAAACACCATATATTTT. Supplemented by reference TRBV11-2 and TRBJ1-3, the full variable domain reads EAGVAQSPRYKIIEKRQSVAFWCNPISGHATLYWYQQILGQGPKLLIQFQNNGVVDDSQLPKDRFSAERLKGVDSTLKIQPAKLEDSAVYLCASSLSGQSGNTIYFGEGSWLTVV.

V and J are TRBV10-2 and TRBJ2-2, with D possibly being TRBD1 (5 bases). The germline V gene has CDR1 WSHSY and CDR2 SAAADI. The CDR3 length is 14 residues. V was pared by 10 bases and J by 2 bases, with 14 bases between. The CDR3 DNA reads TGCGCCACGCTACCGACAGTAAACACCGGGGAGCTGTTTTTT. It specifies CATLPTVNTGELFF.

V is TRBV6-1 and J is TRBJ2-5, with D possibly being TRBD2 (5 bases). Germline CDR1 MNHNS, CDR2 SASEGT. Trimming removed 6 bases from V and 5 bases from J, with 13 bases in between. The CDR3 is made up of 13 amino acids. CDR3 sequence (DNA): TGTGCCAGCAGCCTAGAGAGGAGGGAGACCCAGTACTTC. This sequence encodes CASSLERRETQYF.

The J gene is TRBJ2-5, the V gene TRBV27; D is perhaps TRBD2 (6 bases). Germline V CDR1 and CDR2: MNHEY, SMNVEV (reference sequence). This CDR3 has 14 amino acids. V was clipped by 6 bases and J by 4 bases, with 15 bases between them. The DNA for the CDR3 is TGTGCCAGCAGCCCACGCGGGGCCCGAGAGACCCAGTACTTC. Translating it yields CASSPRGARETQYF.

This chain uses TRBV11-2 with TRBJ2-3; maybe TRBD2 (5 bases). In germline, CDR1 is SGHAT, CDR2 FQNNGV. V lost 0 bases to trimming and J lost 2 bases, with 9 bases between them. The CDR3 is 15 residues long. As DNA, the CDR3 is TGTGCCAGCAGCTTAGATCGGGGTCCCACAGATACGCAGTATTTT. Translating gives CASSLDRGPTDTQYF.

The V call is TRBV19, the J call TRBJ1-1; D is possibly TRBD1 (5 bases). The CDR3 runs to 13 residues. The V end lost 8 bases, the J end lost 5 bases, and 15 bases lay between the germline ends. Germline V gene lookup returns CDR1 LNHDA and CDR2 SQIVND (reference sequence). This CDR3 reads CASVGQRVTEAFF. CDR3 sequence (DNA): TGTGCCAGTGTAGGACAAAGGGTTACTGAAGCTTTCTTT.

The chain couples TRBV11-2 to TRBJ2-7, with D possibly being TRBD2 (6 bases). The CDR3 length is 15 residues. CDR1 and CDR2 from the germline V gene are SGHAT and FQNNGV. The V end was cut by 5 bases, the J end by 5 bases, with 19 bases between. CDR3 amino acids: CASSPSGLERDEQYV. The CDR3 nucleotides are TGTGCCAGCAGCCCCTCGGGACTCGAGAGGGACGAGCAGTACGTC.

This rearrangement joins TRBV11-2 to TRBJ2-1; a possible D gene is TRBD2 (5 bases). The germline V gene encodes CDR1 SGHAT and CDR2 FQNNGV. The V gene lost 5 bases and the J gene lost 10 bases, with 18 bases spanning the gap. This CDR3 contains 14 residues. CDR3 residues: CASSQTTLFGEQFF. Here the CDR3 DNA reads TGTGCCAGCAGCCAGACTACCCTGTTCGGCGAGCAGTTCTTC.

This clone was detected once. This chain joins TRBV6-4 and TRBJ2-5, with 11 positions matching TRBD2. Germline values: CDR1 MRHNA, CDR2 SNTAGT. With V trimmed by 0 bases and J by 3 bases, 3 bases remained unmatched. The CDR3 contains 16 residues. CDR3 sequence: CASSDSTSGVKETQYF. CDR3 DNA sequence: TGTGCCAGCAGTGACTCGACTAGCGGGGTTAAAGAGACCCAGTACTTC.

The chain carries TRBV11-2 and TRBJ2-3; no clear D gene. V lost 5 bases, J lost 4 bases, and 16 bases lay in between. The germline V gene encodes CDR1 SGHAT and CDR2 FQNNGV. This CDR3 comprises 15 residues. In DNA form, the CDR3 reads TGTGCCAGCAGCCTACTCAGACACGGCGCAGATACGCAGTATTTT. Amino acid sequence: CASSLLRHGADTQYF.

This clone was counted a few times. The CDR3 DNA reads as TGTGCCAGCCGCGCCCTTGGGCTCCCCGAACGCGACACCTTC. It codes for CASRALGLPERDTF. This sequence joins TRBV11-2 and TRBJ1-2; D remains unclear. V was trimmed by 8 bases and J by 12 bases, leaving 25 bases between them. The CDR3 totals 14 residues. Per germline, CDR1 SGHAT and CDR2 FQNNGV. Full variable domain (missing parts from reference TRBV11-2 and TRBJ1-2): EAGVAQSPRYKIIEKRQSVAFWCNPISGHATLYWYQQILGQGPKLLIQFQNNGVVDDSQLPKDRFSAERLKGVDSTLKIQPAKLEDSAVYLCASRALGLPERDTFGSGTRLTVV.

The chain recombines TRBV15 with TRBJ2-3; a possible D gene is TRBD2 (6 bases). The germline V gene has CDR1 LNHNV and CDR2 YYDKDF (reference sequence). V lost 0 bases and J 8 bases, leaving 9 bases between the germline ends. The CDR3 spans 13 residues. The CDR3 DNA sequence: TGTGCCACCAGCAGAGATCGGAGGGGTACGCAGTATTTT. It encodes CATSRDRRGTQYF.

The chain employs TRBV6-1 and TRBJ1-5; 8 bases align to TRBD1. Trimming cost V 3 bases and J 3 bases; bases outside gene matches: 7. This CDR3 has 16 residues. Germline V gene data show CDR1 as MNHNS and CDR2 as SASEGT. Here the CDR3 reads CASSEGDRRNNQPQHF. CDR3 sequence (DNA): TGTGCCAGCAGTGAGGGGGACAGGCGTAACAATCAGCCCCAGCATTTT.

The genes are TRBV4-1 and TRBJ2-2; the match to TRBD1 covers 7 bases. CDR1 and CDR2 (germline): MGHRA, YSYEKL. The J segment lost 3 bases and the V segment lost 0 bases, leaving 4 bases of the junction unmatched. The CDR3 length is 16 residues. CDR3 nucleotide sequence: TGCGCCAGCAGCCAAGAAGAGGGGGCTTACACCGGGGAGCTGTTTTTT. Protein product: CASSQEEGAYTGELFF.